This TCR beta chain was found in a study of cytotoxic CD8 clonotypes in ibrutinib-treated CLL. Germline CDR1 reads SEHNR; CDR2 reads FQNEAQ (reference sequence). V was cut by 5 bases and J by 1 base, with 5 bases left in between. The CDR3 sequence is 12 residues long. Assay: immunoSEQ multiplex PCR; the TCRdb copy retains only in-frame clones and omits some. Of some 200,000 clones listed, more than 70% were seen once; the top ten hold about an eighth. This material consisted of PBMCs, taken after 12 months of ibrutinib treatment. This TCR came from a human donor with chronic lymphocytic leukemia. The V gene is TRBV7-9, the J gene TRBJ1-1, with unresolved D. CDR3 sequence: CASSRTNTEAFF. The CDR3 region has the DNA TGTGCCAGCAGCCGAACGAACACTGAAGCTTTCTTT. Based on the CDR3 plus reference TRBV7-9 and TRBJ1-1, the full variable domain is DTGVSQNPRHKITKRGQNVTFRCDPISEHNRLYWYRQTLGQGPEFLTYFQNEAQLEKSRLLSDRFSAERPKGSFSTLEIQRTEQGDSAMYLCASSRTNTEAFFGQGTRLTVV.